Below are 8 T cell receptor beta chains sequenced from a single sample in a study of T-cell memory formation after mild COVID-19 (dated by TCRdb to about 2021). Preparation of the library involved 5' RACE. Instrument on record: Illumina NovaSeq 6000. TCRdb redid the processing of the public reads, applying fastp at Q25 and MiXCR, and retained in-frame beta chains. Merged by CDR3 protein, the rows form single entries marked with the most common genes and DNA. The sample profile shows a few hundred thousand distinct CDR3 sequences; more than 20% of them were found once. 9.5% to 15% of the sample goes to the ten largest clones. Material for sequencing was PBMCs or a T cell subset sorted from them (not recorded which). The receptor set was obtained from an adult woman who had mild COVID-19 (a few samples of this study predate the infection). The sample titles of this study are shuffled in the database, so cell type and time point are left out; the donor was told from shared clones.

V usage is TRBV5-1 and J usage is TRBJ2-5; 10 bases map to TRBD2. Germline lookup yields CDR1 SGHRS and CDR2 YFSETQ. The CDR3 totals 16 residues. The V and J ends lost 0 bases and 4 bases, in that order; junction bases with no gene match: 6. CDR3 region: CASSLGSGRAGETQYF. DNA for the CDR3: TGCGCCAGCAGCTTGGGGAGCGGGAGGGCCGGAGAGACCCAGTACTTC.

The V and J genes are TRBV6-5 and TRBJ1-2; D is undetermined. The germline V gene has CDR1 MNHEY and CDR2 SVGAGI. V was shortened by 0 bases and J by 0 bases, with 8 bases between the two germline ends. The CDR3 is made up of 15 amino acids. CDR3 protein: CASSYSSPANYGYTF. Written as DNA, the CDR3 is TGTGCCAGCAGTTACTCGAGTCCGGCTAACTATGGCTACACCTTC.

In this sample, this clonotype turned up a few times. The J gene is TRBJ2-7, the V gene TRBV3-1, with D unresolved. Germline CDR1 reads LGHDT; CDR2 reads YNNKEL (reference sequence). The CDR3 totals 13 residues. Trimming pared 1 base from V and 4 bases from J, leaving 8 bases between. The CDR3 is CASSQVERYEQYF. The CDR3 DNA is TGTGCCAGCAGCCAAGTTGAGAGGTACGAGCAGTACTTC.

This rearrangement joins TRBV5-1 to TRBJ2-5; the D is unclear. CDR1 and CDR2 from the germline V gene are SGHRS and YFSETQ. V shed 0 bases and J shed 10 bases, with 13 bases lying between them. This CDR3 is 13 amino acids long. In nucleotides, the CDR3 is TGCGCCAGCAGCTTGGTCAGACCAAGAGACCAGTACTTC. Translation gives CASSLVRPRDQYF.

V and J are TRBV12-3 or TRBV12-4 and TRBJ2-7; D remains unclear. V was cut by 7 bases and J by 3 bases, with 10 bases left in between. The length of the CDR3 is 12 residues. DNA of the CDR3: TGTGCCAGCACCCCGACCGACTACGAGCAGTACTTC. It encodes CASTPTDYEQYF.

This clonotype was counted between two and nine times. This chain links TRBV24-1 with TRBJ2-1; 9 bases line up with TRBD2. The CDR3 totals 14 residues. V shed 5 bases, J shed 2 bases, and the junction held 0 bases outside the gene matches. In germline, CDR1 is KGHDR, CDR2 SFDVKD. CDR3: CATSVAGAYNEQFF. Written as DNA, the CDR3 is TGTGCCACCAGTGTAGCGGGGGCCTACAATGAGCAGTTCTTC.

This clonotype has at least ten counts. The chain employs TRBV20-1 and TRBJ2-2; D is perhaps TRBD2 (5 bases). The V gene's germline CDR1 is DFQATT and CDR2 SNEGSKA (reference sequence). CDR3 size: 15 residues. V was trimmed by 0 bases and J by 5 bases, leaving 13 bases between them. The CDR3 loop reads CSARDRRMGTGELFF. The CDR3 nucleotides read TGCAGTGCTAGAGATAGGAGGATGGGGACCGGGGAGCTGTTTTTT.

This clonotype was recorded a few times. This chain joins TRBV29-1 and TRBJ2-7; 7 bases map to TRBD1. Per the germline V gene, CDR1 is SQVTM and CDR2 is ANQGSEA. V gave up 2 bases and J gave up 5 bases; unmatched junction bases: 3. CDR3 size: 12 residues. DNA of the CDR3: TGCAGCGTTGAATTCAGGGGGAACGAGCAGTACTTC. Encoded protein: CSVEFRGNEQYF.